This entry features one T cell receptor beta chain sequence. Its antigen is undetermined. The sample comes from a study of cytomegalovirus exposure and HLA in healthy donors. PCR amplification relied on 60 Vbeta primers (plus 13 Jbeta primers). The assay was immunoSEQ multiplex PCR, and TCRdb's table has in-frame clones only and misses some. Found here are approximately 170,000 clones, roughly 85% of them singletons; the top ten hold less than 10%. Overall study findings and caveats: In a later analysis, HLA-C alleles had the fewest associated TCRs, DRB1 alleles the most. Researchers reported that a few CMV-associated chains were confirmed in vitro as CMV antigen-specific.

Source material: PBMCs. This receptor was taken from a man aged 18-30 years in good health and CMV-seropositive.

The CDR3 is CASSLVGTQQETQYF. In nucleotides, the CDR3 is TGTGCCAGCAGCTTGGTCGGGACACAGCAAGAGACCCAGTACTTC. V is TRBV5-5 and J is TRBJ2-5, with a possible D match to TRBD1 (6 bases). CDR1 and CDR2 from the germline V gene are SGHKS and YYEKEE (reference sequence). This CDR3 comprises 15 residues. V lost 0 bases and J lost 2, with 11 bases in between.